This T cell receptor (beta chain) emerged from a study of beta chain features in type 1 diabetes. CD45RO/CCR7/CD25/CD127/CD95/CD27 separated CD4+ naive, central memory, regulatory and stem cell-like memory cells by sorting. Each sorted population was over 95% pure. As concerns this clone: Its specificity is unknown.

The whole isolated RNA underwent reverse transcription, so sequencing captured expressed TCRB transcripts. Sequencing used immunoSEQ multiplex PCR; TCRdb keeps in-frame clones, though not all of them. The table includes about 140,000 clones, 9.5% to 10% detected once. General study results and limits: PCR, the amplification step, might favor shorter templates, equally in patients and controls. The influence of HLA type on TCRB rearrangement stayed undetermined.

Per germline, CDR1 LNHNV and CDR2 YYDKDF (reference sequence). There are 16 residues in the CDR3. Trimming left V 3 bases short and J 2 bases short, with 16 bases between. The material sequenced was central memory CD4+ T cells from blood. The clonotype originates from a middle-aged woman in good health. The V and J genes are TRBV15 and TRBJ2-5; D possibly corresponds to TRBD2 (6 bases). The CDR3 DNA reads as TGTGCCACCAGCAGGGCACGCGGGGTTCGGCAAGAGACCCAGTACTTC. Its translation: CATSRARGVRQETQYF.